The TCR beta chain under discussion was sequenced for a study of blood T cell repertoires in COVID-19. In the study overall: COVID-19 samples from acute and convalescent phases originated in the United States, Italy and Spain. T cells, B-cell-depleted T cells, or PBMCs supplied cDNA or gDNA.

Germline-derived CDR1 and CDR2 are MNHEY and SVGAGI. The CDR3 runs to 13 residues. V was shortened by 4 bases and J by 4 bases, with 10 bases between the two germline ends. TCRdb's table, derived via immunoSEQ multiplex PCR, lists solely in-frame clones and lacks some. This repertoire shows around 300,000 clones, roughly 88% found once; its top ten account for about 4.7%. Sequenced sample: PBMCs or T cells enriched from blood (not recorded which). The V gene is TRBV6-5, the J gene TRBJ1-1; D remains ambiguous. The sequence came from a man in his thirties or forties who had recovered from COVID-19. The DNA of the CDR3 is TGTGCCAGCAGTTCGTTAATCGTCACTGAAGCTTTCTTT. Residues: CASSSLIVTEAFF.